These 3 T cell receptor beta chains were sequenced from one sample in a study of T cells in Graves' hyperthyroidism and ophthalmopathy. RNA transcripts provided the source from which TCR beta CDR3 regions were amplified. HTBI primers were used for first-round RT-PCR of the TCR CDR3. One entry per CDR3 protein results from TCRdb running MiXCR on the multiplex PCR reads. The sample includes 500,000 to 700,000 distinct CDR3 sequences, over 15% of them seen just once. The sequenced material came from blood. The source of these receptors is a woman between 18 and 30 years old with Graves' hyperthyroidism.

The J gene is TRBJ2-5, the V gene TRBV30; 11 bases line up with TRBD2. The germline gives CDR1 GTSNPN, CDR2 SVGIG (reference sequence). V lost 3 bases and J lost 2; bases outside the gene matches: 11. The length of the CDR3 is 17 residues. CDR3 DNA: TGTGCCTGGAGGGTTTGGGGGACTAGCGGTTTACAAGAGACCCAGTACTTC. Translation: CAWRVWGTSGLQETQYF.

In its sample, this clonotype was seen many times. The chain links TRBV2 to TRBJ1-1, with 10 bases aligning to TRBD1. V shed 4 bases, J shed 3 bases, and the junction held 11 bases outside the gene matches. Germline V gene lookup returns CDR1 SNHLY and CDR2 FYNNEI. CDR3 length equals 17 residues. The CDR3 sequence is CASSAPGTGVSHTEAFF. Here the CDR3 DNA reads TGTGCCAGCAGTGCTCCCGGGACAGGGGTCTCTCACACTGAAGCTTTCTTT.

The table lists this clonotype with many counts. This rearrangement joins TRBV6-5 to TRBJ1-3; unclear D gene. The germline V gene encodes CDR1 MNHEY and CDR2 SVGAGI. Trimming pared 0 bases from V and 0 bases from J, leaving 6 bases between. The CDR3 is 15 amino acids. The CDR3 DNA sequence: TGTGCCAGCAGTTACTCATTGCACTCTGGAAACACCATATATTTT. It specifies CASSYSLHSGNTIYF.